This TCR beta chain was profiled in a study of tumor and adjacent non-tumor tissue in lung cancer. Study context: Samples averaged approximately 4.2 million productive TCRbeta reads each.

This sample's RNA came from whole unsorted tissue. The library came from three nested PCR rounds adapted from ARM-PCR protocols. TCRdb re-analysed the multiplex PCR reads in MiXCR, keeping a single row per CDR3 protein. Counted here are approximately 120,000 distinct CDR3 sequences, around 75% occurring once; the ten biggest clones make up 30% to 45%. As for this clonotype: Its target is not known. The junction differs from germline at one of its ends, possibly a read error.

Study conclusions and caveats: Top 100 clones took a larger repertoire share in normal lung.

The germline V gene has CDR1 SGHNT and CDR2 YENEEA. The CDR3 spans 14 residues. The sequencing sample was made of lung tumor tissue. The J gene is TRBJ2-7, the V gene TRBV11-3, with a weak D call TRBD1 (5 bases). This clonotype was sampled from a woman in her fifties or sixties with non-small cell lung cancer. CDR3 protein: CASSLDRGSYERYF. The CDR3 DNA reads TGTGCCAGCAGCTTAGATAGGGGAAGCTACGAGCGGTACTTC.